This is a list of T cell receptor beta chains from one sample in a study of cytomegalovirus exposure and HLA in healthy donors. Using immunoSEQ multiplex PCR, the repertoire was profiled, and TCRdb retains in-frame clones only, with some absent. Here the sample spans approximately 160,000 clones, approximately 85% being singletons. The sample taken for sequencing was PBMCs. These receptors originate from a girl aged 5-17 years in good health and CMV-seropositive. CDR3s include the opening cysteine and the closing phenylalanine or tryptophan. A D gene is named only where the DNA matches it firmly. Clone size is not always given. Where it is, it says once, few, many or a class for expanded clones.

size,V,J,D,DNA,CDR3
-,TRBV5-6,TRBJ2-2,TRBD1,TGTGCCACTGTAGCACAGGGGGGCACCGGGGAGCTGTTTTTT,CATVAQGGTGELFF
-,TRBV5-1,TRBJ2-3,-,TGCGCCAGCAGCTTGGCAATATACCTTAGCAAAACTAGCACAGATACGCAGTATTTT,CASSLAIYLSKTSTDTQYF
-,TRBV7-8,TRBJ2-7,-,TGTGCCAGCAGCCTTCGGGTCAGCTCCTACGAGCAGTACTTC,CASSLRVSSYEQYF
-,TRBV7-9,TRBJ2-7,TRBD2,TGTGCCAGCAGCCCGGCGGGGGGGCCCTACGAGCAGTACTTC,CASSPAGGPYEQYF
-,TRBV5-1,TRBJ1-2,-,TGCGCCAGCAGCTTGACAGAACCATATGGCTACACCTTC,CASSLTEPYGYTF
-,TRBV7-7,TRBJ2-7,-,TGTGCTAGCAGCTTAGCAACAGGGCAAGAGCAGTACTTC,CASSLATGQEQYF
-,TRBV5-4,TRBJ2-5,TRBD2,TGTGCCAGCAGCTTGGCCGGGACTAGCGGCAAAGAGACCCAGTACTTC,CASSLAGTSGKETQYF
once,TRBV27,TRBJ2-1,-,TGTGCCAGCAGGAGGATGGAGATAAGCTCCTACAATGAGCAGTTCTTC,CASRRMEISSYNEQFF
once,TRBV9,TRBJ1-3,-,TGTGCCAGCAGCGACCGGGGGGGTTACTCTGGAAACACCATATATTTT,CASSDRGGYSGNTIYF
-,TRBV2,TRBJ1-5,-,TGTGCCAGCAACGGCGGGACGCCACTTAGCAATCAGCCCCAGCATTTT,CASNGGTPLSNQPQHF
-,TRBV27,TRBJ1-2,TRBD1,TGTGCCAGTAGGCCGCGGGACAGCTATGGCTACACCTTC,CASRPRDSYGYTF
-,TRBV6-5,TRBJ1-1,TRBD1,TGTGCCAGCAGTGAACTGACAGGGAGCGCTGAAGCTTTCTTT,CASSELTGSAEAFF